One and the same sample provided the 28 T cell receptor beta chains below, sequenced in a study of T cell repertoires in cytomegalovirus infection. No antigen is known for these receptors. TCRdb analysed the reads with MiXCR anew, one entry per CDR3 protein. Of 800,000 to 950,000 distinct CDR3 sequences in the sample, over 25% were seen once. The specimen was cultured CD8+ T cells from PBMCs, collected from culture after CMV antigen stimulation. Source of these receptors: a human donor in good health (CMV status not recorded). Some clones in this sample may be carry-over from other donors' samples.

The genes are TRBV4-3 and TRBJ1-6, with 8 bases identical to TRBD1. Trimming at V came to 0 bases and at J to 4 bases, leaving 5 bases not matched to a gene. The CDR3 runs 17 residues. Germline V CDR1 and CDR2: LGHNA, YSLEER. DNA of the CDR3: TGCGCCAGCAGCCAAGAACTCAGGGGGCTTTATAATTCACCCCTCCACTTT. It translates to CASSQELRGLYNSPLHF.

J is TRBJ1-5 and V is TRBV6-5; no clear D. CDR3 size: 13 residues. CDR1 and CDR2 (germline): MNHEY, SVGAGI. V was clipped by 4 bases and J by 4 bases, with 8 bases between them. Written as DNA, the CDR3 is TGTGCCAGCAGTTTTCGGACTAATCAGCCCCAGCATTTT. This gives the protein CASSFRTNQPQHF.

J is TRBJ1-6 and V is TRBV12-3 or TRBV12-4; weak D call: TRBD1 (5 bases). The CDR3 length is 21 residues. The germline V and J ends were trimmed by 7 bases and 2 bases, with 30 bases remaining between them. CDR3 loop: CASNRRRTGRGVVTYNSPLHF. CDR3 in DNA: TGTGCCAGCAACAGACGCCGAACGGGAAGAGGGGTGGTAACCTATAATTCACCCCTCCACTTT.

The rearrangement links TRBV19 to TRBJ1-2; the D is unclear. The CDR3 contains 12 residues. CDR1 is LNHDA, CDR2 SQIVND, per germline (reference sequence). V was trimmed by 1 base and J by 3 bases, leaving 3 bases between them. The CDR3 reads CASSIVDYGYTF. The CDR3 DNA sequence: TGTGCCAGTAGTATAGTCGACTATGGCTACACCTTC.

There are a few counts of this clonotype. V gene TRBV19 combines with J gene TRBJ1-3; unclear D gene. The length of the CDR3 is 13 residues. Germline V gene sequence: CDR1 LNHDA, CDR2 SQIVND (reference sequence). This CDR3 reads CVSKDPSGNTIYF. CDR3 sequence (DNA): TGTGTGTCCAAGGACCCCTCTGGAAACACCATATATTTT.

V and J are TRBV13 and TRBJ1-3; D is unresolved. V gave up 1 base and J gave up 0 bases, with 10 bases separating them. Germline V gene data show CDR1 as PRHDT and CDR2 as FYEKMQ (reference sequence). The CDR3 is 16 amino acids. Here the CDR3 reads CASSLEGTSSGNTIYF. The CDR3 DNA follows: TGTGCCAGCAGCTTAGAGGGCACTTCCTCTGGAAACACCATATATTTT.

The chain has TRBV7-9 and TRBJ1-4; 10 nucleotides agree with TRBD1. Trimming took 5 bases from V and 7 from J; bases not matched to a gene: 10. Germline CDR1 and CDR2: SEHNR and FQNEAQ (reference sequence). The CDR3 runs 16 residues. CDR3 sequence: CASSPRDRGVGEKLFF. The CDR3 DNA follows: TGTGCCAGCAGCCCCCGGGACAGGGGCGTTGGTGAAAAACTGTTTTTT.

The chain is built from TRBV15 and TRBJ2-1, with D perhaps matching TRBD1 or TRBD2 (5 bases each). The germline V gene has CDR1 LNHNV and CDR2 YYDKDF (reference sequence). The CDR3 has 17 amino acids. The germline V and J ends were trimmed by 3 bases and 0 bases, with 15 bases remaining between them. The CDR3 loop reads CATSSDEGSRSYNEQFF. The DNA for the CDR3 is TGTGCCACCAGCAGTGACGAGGGGTCACGCTCCTACAATGAGCAGTTCTTC.

This chain connects TRBV20-1 to TRBJ1-2, with 10 bases aligning to TRBD1. Germline loops: CDR1 DFQATT, CDR2 SNEGSKA (reference sequence). With V trimmed by 0 bases and J by 4 bases, 5 bases remained unmatched. This CDR3 is built from 15 residues. CDR3 sequence (DNA): TGCAGTGCTAGAGACCGGGGACAGGGGATCTATGGCTACACCTTC. Translating gives CSARDRGQGIYGYTF.

The chain is built from TRBV27 and TRBJ1-5; TRBD1 aligns across 9 bases. Germline values: CDR1 MNHEY, CDR2 SMNVEV (reference sequence). The CDR3 is 13 amino acids. V lost 8 bases, J lost 7 bases, and 6 bases stayed unmatched. In DNA, the CDR3 is TGTGCCAGCGGGACAGGGAGAGGGCAGCCCCAGCATTTT. Its translation is CASGTGRGQPQHF.

The sample holds a few counts of this clonotype. The rearrangement joins TRBV12-3 or TRBV12-4 to TRBJ2-5; 14 nucleotides agree with TRBD2. The CDR3 is 15 residues long. The junction had 1 base not matched to a gene; V was cut back by 4 bases and J by 3 bases. CDR3 loop: CASSWGLAGEETQYF. In nucleotides, the CDR3 is TGTGCCAGCAGTTGGGGACTAGCGGGGGAAGAGACCCAGTACTTC.

This clonotype occurred a few times. The chain carries TRBV12-3 or TRBV12-4 and TRBJ2-7; D may be TRBD2 (7 bases). The germline V and J ends were trimmed by 6 bases and 4 bases, with 19 bases remaining between them. This CDR3 is 15 amino acids long. CDR3 residues: CASSPGRGVLYEQYF. The DNA for the CDR3 is TGTGCCAGCAGCCCAGGGAGGGGGGTACTTTACGAGCAGTACTTC.

Only one count was recorded for this clonotype. This chain joins TRBV12-3 or TRBV12-4 and TRBJ1-4; D unclear. The V end lost 3 bases, the J end lost 0 bases, and 14 bases lay between the germline ends. This CDR3 spans 17 amino acids. In DNA, the CDR3 is TGTGCCAGCAGTTTTGTGGCGGGTTATTCAACTAATGAAAAACTGTTTTTT. Translated, it gives CASSFVAGYSTNEKLFF.

This clonotype was counted only a few times. The rearrangement links TRBV9 to TRBJ1-3; D might be TRBD1 (6 bases). The length of the CDR3 is 14 residues. Germline CDR1 and CDR2: SGDLS and YYNGEE. V was trimmed by 2 bases and J by 5 bases, leaving 11 bases between them. The CDR3 nucleotides read TGTGCCAGCAGCGTTGAAGGGGGAAGAAACACCATATATTTT. It yields the protein CASSVEGGRNTIYF. Combining the CDR3 with reference TRBV9 and TRBJ1-3 gives the whole variable domain DSGVTQTPKHLITATGQRVTLRCSPRSGDLSVYWYQQSLDQGLQFLIQYYNGEERAKGNILERFSAQQFPDLHSELNLSSLELGDSALYFCASSVEGGRNTIYFGEGSWLTVV.

The V call is TRBV7-1, the J call TRBJ1-5, with D hard to call. TRBV7-1 is sorted into the ORF group, with uncertain function. The CDR3 consists of 12 residues. The ends were cut back, 5 bases at V and 9 bases at J, with 11 bases in the middle. Written as DNA, the CDR3 is TGTGCCAGCAGCGACGGCGGGAGGCCCCAGCATTTT. Its translation: CASSDGGRPQHF.

This rearrangement joins TRBV4-1 to TRBJ1-5; tentatively, D is TRBD1 (6 bases). The CDR3 runs to 16 residues. The germline CDR1 and CDR2 sequences are MGHRA and YSYEKL. With 3 bases removed from V and 0 bases from J, the gap between germline ends came to 12 bases. In nucleotides, the CDR3 is TGCGCCAGCAGCCAGGGGACACCAGCTAGCAATCAGCCCCAGCATTTT. It specifies CASSQGTPASNQPQHF.

The chain employs TRBV2 and TRBJ1-2; maybe TRBD1 (5 bases). CDR1 and CDR2 (germline): SNHLY, FYNNEI. Between the trimmed V and J ends, which lost 8 bases and 6 bases, there was a span of 16 bases. The CDR3 is 13 amino acids. The CDR3 region is CASRGRENDGYTF. The CDR3 region has the DNA TGTGCCAGCCGTGGCAGGGAGAATGATGGCTACACCTTC.

This chain uses TRBV2 with TRBJ2-2, with D unclear. Germline CDR1 SNHLY, CDR2 FYNNEI. Trimming shortened V by 1 base and J by 4 bases, and 7 bases separated the two germline ends. CDR3 length: 14 amino acids. As DNA, the CDR3 is TGTGCCAGCAGTGAAGAGGGATCCACCGGGGAGCTGTTTTTT. Translation gives CASSEEGSTGELFF.

The chain has TRBV6-4 and TRBJ2-1; 9 nucleotides agree with TRBD2. Germline V lookup: CDR1 MRHNA, CDR2 SNTAGT. The CDR3 is 16 amino acids. V lost 5 bases to trimming and J lost 2 bases; unmatched junction nucleotides: 7. CDR3 protein: CASSTLAGVAYNEQFF. CDR3 bases: TGTGCCAGCAGTACTTTAGCGGGGGTGGCCTACAATGAGCAGTTCTTC.

This clonotype has a handful of counts. The rearrangement uses TRBV10-3 and TRBJ2-1, with TRBD1 matching over 7 bases. Losses at the gene ends were 7 bases for V and 5 bases for J; bases not matched to a gene: 11. CDR3 length: 15 residues. Germline V gene lookup returns CDR1 ENHRY and CDR2 SYGVKD. The CDR3 nucleotides read TGTGCCATCAATCTCCCGGGACAGACAGACAATGAGCAGTTCTTC. Encoded protein: CAINLPGQTDNEQFF.

The rearrangement joins TRBV6-1 to TRBJ2-7; a possible D gene is TRBD1 (5 bases). The CDR3 is made up of 15 amino acids. Germline V gene lookup returns CDR1 MNHNS and CDR2 SASEGT. With 7 bases removed from V and 5 bases from J, the gap between germline ends came to 21 bases. This CDR3 reads CASTPGSQGNNEQYF. CDR3 nucleotides: TGTGCCAGCACCCCTGGCAGCCAGGGAAACAACGAGCAGTACTTC.

V is TRBV6-6 and J is TRBJ1-5, with 7 bases fitting TRBD1. V was clipped by 5 bases and J by 1 base; unmatched bases: 8. The CDR3 contains 16 residues. CDR1 is MNHNY and CDR2 is SVGAGI in the germline V gene (reference sequence). The CDR3 region is CASSHGQVRSNQPQHF. The CDR3 DNA reads TGTGCCAGCAGTCATGGACAGGTTAGGAGCAATCAGCCCCAGCATTTT.

V usage is TRBV4-1 and J usage is TRBJ2-1, with no clear D. CDR3 size: 13 residues. The V end was cut by 1 base, the J end by 8 bases, with 9 bases between. Germline V gene lookup returns CDR1 MGHRA and CDR2 YSYEKL. This CDR3 reads CASSQVVGHEQFF. The CDR3, as DNA: TGCGCCAGCAGCCAAGTCGTCGGGCATGAGCAGTTCTTC.

In this sample, this clonotype turned up many times. The rearrangement links TRBV7-2 to TRBJ2-2; 7 bases agree with TRBD1. CDR3 length: 14 residues. The germline V gene encodes CDR1 SGHTA and CDR2 FQGNSA. Trimming at V came to 5 bases and at J to 6 bases, leaving 6 bases not matched to a gene. In DNA form, the CDR3 reads TGTGCCAGCAGCCGACAGGGTCCGGCCGGGGAGCTGTTTTTT. This sequence encodes CASSRQGPAGELFF. The whole variable domain, filled in from reference TRBV7-2 and TRBJ2-2, reads GAGVSQSPSNKVTEKGKDVELRCDPISGHTALYWYRQSLGQGLEFLIYFQGNSAPDKSGLPSDRFSAERTGGSVSTLTIQRTQQEDSAVYLCASSRQGPAGELFFGEGSRLTVL.

A few counts support this clonotype. The chain links TRBV27 to TRBJ2-5; D perhaps matches TRBD2 (6 bases). The germline V and J ends were trimmed by 0 bases and 5 bases, with 13 bases remaining between them. Germline CDR1 MNHEY, CDR2 SMNVEV (reference sequence). The CDR3 spans 15 residues. The DNA for the CDR3 is TGTGCCAGCAGTTTATCTAGCGGCTACGGGGAGACCCAGTACTTC. Amino acid sequence: CASSLSSGYGETQYF.

Concerning this clonotype itself: Relative to the germline gene, one junction end is altered; a read error may explain this. This rearrangement joins TRBV27 to TRBJ2-7, with D perhaps matching TRBD2 (5 bases). This CDR3 spans 12 amino acids. CDR1 is MNHEY and CDR2 is SMNVEV in the germline V gene (reference sequence). The CDR3 reads CANSFGGSEQYF. Written as DNA, the CDR3 is TGTGCCAACAGTTTCGGAGGATCGGAGCAGTACTTC.

A remark on this clonotype: A read error may be the cause here, since a much bigger clone is one base away. The chain joins TRBV7-4 to TRBJ2-3; 9 nucleotides agree with TRBD2. The CDR3 spans 16 residues. Germline V gene sequence: CDR1 SGHVT, CDR2 SQSDAQ. This CDR3 is CVSSPKTSGSTDTQYF. In DNA, the CDR3 is TGTGTCAGCAGCCCTAAAACTAGCGGGAGCACAGATACGCAGTATTTT.

This clonotype was seen only a few times. This chain joins TRBV29-1 and TRBJ2-1; 7 bases fit TRBD2. The CDR3 has 12 residues. The V gene's germline CDR1 is SQVTM and CDR2 ANQGSEA. Trimming at V came to 6 bases and at J to 4 bases, leaving 3 bases not matched to a gene. The CDR3 reads CSVKGGYNEQFF. CDR3 nucleotides: TGCAGCGTAAAGGGAGGGTACAATGAGCAGTTCTTC.